These 7 T cell receptor beta chains share one sample of origin, sequenced in a study of T cells in tuberculosis. Clones were read by immunoSEQ multiplex PCR, and TCRdb kept only the in-frame ones, dropping some. The profile shows 30,000 to 35,000 clones, 80% to 95% of them singletons. Source material: PBMCs. The receptors come from a donor aged 10-29 years with latent tuberculosis or without tuberculosis infection.

The chain recombines TRBV7-2 with TRBJ2-2; perhaps TRBD1 as D (5 bases). CDR1 is SGHTA, CDR2 FQGNSA, per germline. The CDR3 length is 14 residues. Trimming shortened V by 2 bases and J by 2 bases, and 6 bases separated the two germline ends. CDR3: CASSLRGNTGELFF. The CDR3 nucleotides are TGTGCCAGCAGCTTAAGGGGAAACACCGGGGAGCTGTTTTTT.

This clone has just a few counts. V gene TRBV7-2 combines with J gene TRBJ1-5; 10 bases align to TRBD1. Germline CDR1 and CDR2: SGHTA and FQGNSA. The CDR3 runs 15 residues. The J segment lost 7 bases and the V segment lost 1 base, leaving 4 bases of the junction unmatched. For the CDR3, the DNA is TGTGCCAGCAGCTTAGGAGGACAGGGGGTACAGCCCCAGCATTTT. This translates into CASSLGGQGVQPQHF.

The V call is TRBV6-5, the J call TRBJ2-1; D is possibly TRBD2 (6 bases). Germline lookup yields CDR1 MNHEY and CDR2 SVGAGI. V lost 4 bases and J lost 10, with 8 bases in between. The CDR3 covers 11 residues. CDR3 loop: CASSFSGEQFF. CDR3 sequence (DNA): TGTGCCAGCAGTTTTAGCGGAGAGCAGTTCTTC.

The chain recombines TRBV7-2 with TRBJ1-3; 8 bases fit TRBD1. V was clipped by 5 bases and J by 1 base; unmatched bases: 4. CDR3 size: 15 residues. Germline loops: CDR1 SGHTA, CDR2 FQGNSA. CDR3 loop: CASSPRGPSGNTIYF. The CDR3 coding sequence is TGTGCCAGCAGCCCCAGGGGGCCGTCTGGAAACACCATATATTTT.

The CDR3 loop reads CASTPKDSSYEQYF. CDR3 DNA sequence: TGTGCCAGCACCCCTAAGGACAGTTCCTACGAGCAGTACTTC. The V call is TRBV7-9, the J call TRBJ2-7; D may be TRBD1 (6 bases). Deletions cut 7 bases from V and 1 base from J, with 14 bases between. The CDR3 totals 14 residues. Germline assignment: CDR1 SEHNR and CDR2 FQNEAQ (reference sequence). The full variable domain, rest sourced from reference TRBV7-9 and TRBJ2-7, is DTGVSQNPRHKITKRGQNVTFRCDPISEHNRLYWYRQTLGQGPEFLTYFQNEAQLEKSRLLSDRFSAERPKGSFSTLEIQRTEQGDSAMYLCASTPKDSSYEQYFGPGTRLTVT.

This chain uses TRBV10-3 with TRBJ1-4, with 7 bases fitting TRBD1. V was pared by 2 bases and J by 7 bases, with 4 bases of the junction left unmatched. The germline V gene has CDR1 ENHRY and CDR2 SYGVKD. The CDR3 contains 14 residues. CDR3 residues: CAISELTGSEKLFF. CDR3 DNA: TGTGCCATCAGTGAGCTGACAGGGAGTGAAAAACTGTTTTTT.

The V gene is TRBV9, the J gene TRBJ2-1; D possibly corresponds to TRBD2 (5 bases). Trimming shortened V by 0 bases and J by 8 bases, and 18 bases separated the two germline ends. Germline-derived CDR1 and CDR2 are SGDLS and YYNGEE. The CDR3 is made up of 16 amino acids. The CDR3 DNA sequence: TGTGCCAGCAGCGTAGATGGACTGGACGGTGGCGATGAGCAGTTCTTC. Its protein product is CASSVDGLDGGDEQFF. The full variable domain, completed using reference TRBV9 and TRBJ2-1, is DSGVTQTPKHLITATGQRVTLRCSPRSGDLSVYWYQQSLDQGLQFLIQYYNGEERAKGNILERFSAQQFPDLHSELNLSSLELGDSALYFCASSVDGLDGGDEQFFGPGTRLTVL.